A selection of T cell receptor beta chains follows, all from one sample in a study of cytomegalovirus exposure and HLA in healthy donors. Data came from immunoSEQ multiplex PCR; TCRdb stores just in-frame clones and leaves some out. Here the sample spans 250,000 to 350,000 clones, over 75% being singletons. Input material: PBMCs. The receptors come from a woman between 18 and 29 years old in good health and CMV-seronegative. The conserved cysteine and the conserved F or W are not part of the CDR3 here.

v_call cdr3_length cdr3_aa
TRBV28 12 ASGLLGPGEKLF
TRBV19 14 ASSTYPGGLQETQY
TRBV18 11 ASSGDRAKPQH
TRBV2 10 ASSGEGQPQH
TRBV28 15 ASSLLGQGTGANVLT
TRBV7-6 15 ASSPSPGLAGGHEQY
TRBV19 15 ASSTRLTVAPPDTQY
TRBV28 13 ASSLLGGALSPLH
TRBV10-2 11 ASSTDGYNEQF
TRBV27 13 ASSPIMGLTIEQY
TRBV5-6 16 ASSLGGPWRGQNEKLF
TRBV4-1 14 ASSPQSAGVPYEQY
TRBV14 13 ASSLGTGGEYGYT
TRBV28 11 ASAAGSGNTIY
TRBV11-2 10 ASQGYTYEQY
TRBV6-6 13 ASSYSFIRGQGYT
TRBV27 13 ASSFSGSRSYGYT
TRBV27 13 ASSFSAGFINEQF
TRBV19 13 ASSLSTSGSYEQY
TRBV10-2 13 ASSEGAVRGNTIY
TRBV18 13 ASSPLGQLNTEAF
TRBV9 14 ASSVDPDRPDYGYT
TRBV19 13 ASSPKEQGVQPQH
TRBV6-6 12 ASSHLLGRETQY
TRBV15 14 ATSRGFGRADNEQF
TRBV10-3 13 AISTGTASTDTQY
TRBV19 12 ASSWAGDTDTQY
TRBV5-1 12 ASSFGDRSYEQY
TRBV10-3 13 AISGRQSSYNEQF
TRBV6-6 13 ASSYPRDRSYEQY
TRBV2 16 ASSLHAGGAGVGTEAF
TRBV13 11 ASSFSVNTEAF
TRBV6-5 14 ASSYGVGERGMEQY
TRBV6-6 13 ASNYPRGGTGELF
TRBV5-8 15 ASSLARGGGSTDTQY
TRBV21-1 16 ASSPTLLDKIGQETQY
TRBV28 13 ASSLLADRFAEQY
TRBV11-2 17 ASSSLGEASGRPTYEQY
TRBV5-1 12 ASSLGTSTDTQY
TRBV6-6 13 ASSYSGSWVNIQY
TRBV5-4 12 ASSLDRQLGGYT
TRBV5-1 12 ASSLADRRGGYT
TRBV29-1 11 SVGRQANTEAF
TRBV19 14 ASSMQGSSGANVLT
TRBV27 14 ASSTRGTGTTGELF
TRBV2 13 ASSEGQIPNQPQH
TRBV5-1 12 ASSLQSGREKLF
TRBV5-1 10 ASSQDRDRAF
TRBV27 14 ASRGFGTSGSSEQY
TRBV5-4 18 ASFTSGQGASYPQNTEAF
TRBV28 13 ASSFEFEREYEQY
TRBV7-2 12 ASSLGGSRDTQY
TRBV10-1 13 ASSEFGLSMSEQF
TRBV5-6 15 ASSPPARRIGESPLH
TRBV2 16 ASSEGVGSGRNPYEQY